This entry lists 5 T cell receptor beta chains sequenced from one sample in a study of cytomegalovirus exposure and HLA in healthy donors. With 60 Vbeta and 13 Jbeta primers, the PCR was carried out. The protocol was immunoSEQ multiplex PCR, while the TCRdb copy is restricted to in-frame clones and leaves out a portion. The sample contains 85,000 to 130,000 clones, under 80% of which appear only once. Material for sequencing was PBMCs. These TCRs come from a woman between 45 and 60 years old in good health and CMV-seropositive.

This chain links TRBV18 with TRBJ1-4; tentatively, D is TRBD1 (5 bases). Germline V gene data show CDR1 as KGHSH and CDR2 as LQKENI. CDR3 length equals 14 residues. V lost 1 base, J lost 3 bases, and 6 bases lay in between. CDR3 in amino acids: CASSPRGANEKLFF. The DNA for the CDR3 is TGTGCCAGCTCACCACGGGGGGCTAATGAAAAACTGTTTTTT.

This clone was counted a few times. The chain links TRBV7-3 to TRBJ2-2; TRBD2 aligns across 8 bases. With 4 bases clipped from V and 6 bases from J, the junction kept 4 bases outside the gene matches. The CDR3 consists of 14 residues. The germline V gene encodes CDR1 SGHTA and CDR2 FQGTGA. The CDR3 bases are TGTGCCAGCAGCTCCCTAGCGGGTCCCGGGGAGCTGTTTTTT. Amino acid sequence: CASSSLAGPGELFF.

The V call is TRBV7-7, the J call TRBJ1-1; 9 bases are a match to TRBD1. V shed 5 bases and J 7 bases; nucleotides not matched to a gene: 11. The CDR3 loop spans 15 amino acids. In germline, CDR1 is SSHAT, CDR2 FNYEAQ (reference sequence). CDR3 in DNA: TGTGCCAGCAGCGTTTACAGGGGGCGAAGTGATGAAGCTTTCTTT. Translating it yields CASSVYRGRSDEAFF.

V usage is TRBV5-1 and J usage is TRBJ2-1, with a possible D match to TRBD2 (5 bases). Germline V gene lookup returns CDR1 SGHRS and CDR2 YFSETQ. V lost 7 bases and J 11 bases, leaving 22 bases between the germline ends. CDR3 length: 14 amino acids. CDR3 sequence reads: CASRPGIRLNKQFF. In DNA, the CDR3 is TGCGCCAGCCGACCCGGGATTCGACTTAACAAGCAGTTCTTC.

This chain links TRBV7-9 with TRBJ2-2; D perhaps matches TRBD1 (5 bases). Trimming cost V 2 bases and J 6 bases, with 13 bases left between them. The CDR3 extends over 15 amino acids. The germline gives CDR1 SEHNR, CDR2 FQNEAQ (reference sequence). DNA for the CDR3: TGTGCCAGCAGCTTACAGGGCGGCCGGGCCGGGGAGCTGTTTTTT. Translation gives CASSLQGGRAGELFF.